These T cell receptor beta chains were read from a single sample in a study of T cell responses to AZD1222 COVID-19 vaccine. Method: immunoSEQ multiplex PCR; TCRdb's copy keeps in-frame clones and lacks some. Among roughly 120,000 clones listed, over 85% were seen once. The sample here was peripheral blood, taken on day 0 of AZD1222 vaccination. The receptors stem from an adult in good health. Both conserved end residues are part of each CDR3. Each record gives: V gene, D gene, clone size, J gene, CDR3 protein, CDR3 DNA. The D gene is left open where the match is weak. Clone size appears in some rows only: once, few, many, or a class for an expanded clone.

TRBV19	NA	NA	TRBJ2-2	CASRQGPANTGELFF	TGTGCCAGTAGACAGGGACCGGCGAACACCGGGGAGCTGTTTTTT
TRBV6-5	NA	NA	TRBJ2-7	CASSYSTGHSTYEQYF	TGTGCCAGCAGTTACTCGACGGGACACAGTACCTACGAGCAGTACTTC
TRBV29-1	TRBD1	NA	TRBJ2-7	CSVAGTEETYEQYF	TGCAGCGTGGCCGGGACAGAAGAAACCTACGAGCAGTACTTC
TRBV28	NA	NA	TRBJ1-4	CASGRAGLNQKLFF	TGTGCCAGCGGAAGGGCGGGCCTTAATCAAAAACTGTTTTTT
TRBV12-3/TRBV12-4	TRBD1	NA	TRBJ1-4	CASRQGAREKLFF	TGTGCCAGCAGACAGGGGGCGAGAGAAAAACTGTTTTTT
TRBV2	NA	NA	TRBJ2-3	CASTEGLSTDTQYF	TGTGCCAGCACCGAAGGCCTAAGCACAGATACGCAGTATTTT
TRBV19	NA	NA	TRBJ1-1	CASGWGVNSEAFF	TGTGCCAGCGGTTGGGGGGTTAATTCTGAAGCTTTCTTT
TRBV6-5	NA	NA	TRBJ2-6	CASGGSGANVLTF	TGTGCCAGCGGGGGTTCTGGGGCCAACGTCCTGACTTTC
TRBV6-5	TRBD2	NA	TRBJ2-1	CASSFGGGSNEQFF	TGTGCCAGCAGTTTCGGCGGCGGGAGTAATGAGCAGTTCTTC
TRBV7-9	TRBD2	NA	TRBJ2-7	CASSPRTSGAAGNEQYF	TGTGCCAGCAGCCCTAGGACTAGCGGGGCCGCCGGTAACGAGCAGTACTTC
TRBV11-2	TRBD2	NA	TRBJ2-5	CASSLPLPDVLAEETQYF	TGTGCCAGCAGCTTACCTCTCCCCGACGTACTAGCGGAAGAGACCCAGTACTTC
TRBV10-2	TRBD2	NA	TRBJ2-7	CASGPASGSSYEQYF	TGCGCCAGCGGCCCCGCTAGCGGGAGCTCCTACGAGCAGTACTTC
TRBV6-5	NA	NA	TRBJ2-7	CASSDPGRSSYEQYF	TGTGCCAGCAGCGACCCGGGACGTAGCTCCTACGAGCAGTACTTC
TRBV5-1	NA	NA	TRBJ2-5	CASSSGREETQYF	TGCGCCAGCAGCTCGGGAAGGGAGGAGACCCAGTACTTC
TRBV11-2	TRBD2	NA	TRBJ2-3	CASSLGLADTDTQYF	TGTGCCAGCAGCTTGGGACTAGCGGACACAGATACGCAGTATTTT
TRBV30	NA	once	TRBJ2-1	CAWRALSNEQFF	TGTGCCTGGAGGGCACTTAGCAATGAGCAGTTCTTC
TRBV6-5	TRBD1	NA	TRBJ1-6	CATNRGRNSPLHF	TGTGCCACGAACAGGGGTAGGAATTCACCCCTCCACTTT
TRBV11-2	NA	NA	TRBJ2-1	CASSLWRAQSSYNEQFF	TGTGCCAGCAGCTTATGGAGGGCCCAGAGCTCCTACAATGAGCAGTTCTTC
TRBV2	NA	NA	TRBJ2-1	CASILASSYNEQFF	TGTGCCAGTATACTAGCTAGCTCCTACAATGAGCAGTTCTTC
TRBV5-6	NA	NA	TRBJ2-7	CASSSNYEQYF	TGTGCCAGCAGCTCGAATTACGAGCAGTACTTC
TRBV27	NA	NA	TRBJ2-7	CASTPQAEYYEQYF	TGTGCCAGCACCCCTCAGGCGGAGTACTACGAGCAGTACTTC
TRBV6-5	TRBD1	few	TRBJ2-7	CASSDRGSYEQYF	TGTGCCAGCTCTGACAGGGGATCCTACGAGCAGTACTTC
TRBV19	NA	NA	TRBJ1-4	CASSIQATEKLFF	TGTGCCAGTAGTATTCAGGCCACTGAAAAACTGTTTTTT
TRBV5-1	TRBD1	NA	TRBJ2-2	CASGTGYANTGELFF	TGCGCCAGCGGGACAGGGTACGCGAACACCGGGGAGCTGTTTTTT
TRBV6-2/TRBV6-3	NA	once	TRBJ2-7	CASSYETSGFYEQYF	TGTGCCAGCAGTTACGAGACGAGCGGGTTCTACGAGCAGTACTTC
TRBV19	TRBD1	NA	TRBJ1-5	CASRADRGQPQHF	TGTGCCAGTAGGGCCGACAGGGGTCAGCCCCAGCATTTT
TRBV11-2	NA	NA	TRBJ1-1	CASSLTGQNTEAFF	TGTGCCAGCAGCTTGACAGGACAGAACACTGAAGCTTTCTTT
TRBV5-1	NA	NA	TRBJ1-6	CASSPGTRNSPLHF	TGCGCCAGCAGCCCTGGGACCCGGAATTCACCCCTCCACTTT
TRBV9	TRBD1	NA	TRBJ1-2	CASSVVRTGGDGYTF	TGTGCCAGCAGCGTAGTGAGGACAGGGGGCGATGGCTACACCTTC